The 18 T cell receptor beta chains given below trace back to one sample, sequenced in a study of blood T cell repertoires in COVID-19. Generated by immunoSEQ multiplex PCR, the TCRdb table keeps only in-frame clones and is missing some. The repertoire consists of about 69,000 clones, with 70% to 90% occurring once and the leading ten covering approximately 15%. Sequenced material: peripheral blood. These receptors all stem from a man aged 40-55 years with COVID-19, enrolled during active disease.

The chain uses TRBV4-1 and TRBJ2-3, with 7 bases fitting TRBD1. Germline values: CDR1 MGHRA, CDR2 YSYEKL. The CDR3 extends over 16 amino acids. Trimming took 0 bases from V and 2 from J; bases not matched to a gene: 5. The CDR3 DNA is TGCGCCAGCAGCCAAGAAGGGGGCGGTTCCACAGATACGCAGTATTTT. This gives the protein CASSQEGGGSTDTQYF.

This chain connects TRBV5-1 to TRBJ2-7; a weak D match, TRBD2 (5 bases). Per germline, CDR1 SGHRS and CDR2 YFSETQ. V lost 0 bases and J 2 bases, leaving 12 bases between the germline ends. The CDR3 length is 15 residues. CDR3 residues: CASSLALGETYEQYF. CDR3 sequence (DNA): TGCGCCAGCAGCTTGGCCCTCGGGGAGACCTACGAGCAGTACTTC.

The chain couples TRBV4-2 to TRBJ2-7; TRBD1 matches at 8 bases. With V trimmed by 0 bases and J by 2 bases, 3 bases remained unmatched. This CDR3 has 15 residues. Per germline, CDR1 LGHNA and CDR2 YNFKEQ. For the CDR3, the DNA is TGTGCCAGCAGCCAAGAGCCAGGGGGCCCCTACGAGCAGTACTTC. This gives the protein CASSQEPGGPYEQYF.

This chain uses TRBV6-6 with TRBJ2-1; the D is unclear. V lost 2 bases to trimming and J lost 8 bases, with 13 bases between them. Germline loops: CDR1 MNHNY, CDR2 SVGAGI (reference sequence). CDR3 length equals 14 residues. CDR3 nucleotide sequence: TGTGCCAGCAGTTACCGGCCGGCAGGTCATGAGCAGTTCTTC. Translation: CASSYRPAGHEQFF.

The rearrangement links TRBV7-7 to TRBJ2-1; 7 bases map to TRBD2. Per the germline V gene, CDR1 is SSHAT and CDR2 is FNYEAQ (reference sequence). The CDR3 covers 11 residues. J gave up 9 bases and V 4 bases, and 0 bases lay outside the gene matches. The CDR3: CASSSGGEQFF. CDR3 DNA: TGTGCCAGCAGCTCGGGGGGTGAGCAGTTCTTC.

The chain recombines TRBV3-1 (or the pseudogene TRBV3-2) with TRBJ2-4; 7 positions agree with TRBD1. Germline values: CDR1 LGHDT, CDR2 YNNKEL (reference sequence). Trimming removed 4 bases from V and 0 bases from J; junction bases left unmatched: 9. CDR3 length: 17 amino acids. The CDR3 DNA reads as TGTGCCAGCAGCCCCGGGACAGCTCAACTAGCCAAAAACATTCAGTACTTC. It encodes CASSPGTAQLAKNIQYF.

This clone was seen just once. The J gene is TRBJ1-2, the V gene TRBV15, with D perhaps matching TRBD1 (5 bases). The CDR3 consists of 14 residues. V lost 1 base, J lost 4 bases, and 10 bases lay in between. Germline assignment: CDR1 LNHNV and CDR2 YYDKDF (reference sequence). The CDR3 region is CATSRGGGSYGYTF. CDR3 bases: TGTGCCACCAGCAGAGGCGGGGGATCCTATGGCTACACCTTC.

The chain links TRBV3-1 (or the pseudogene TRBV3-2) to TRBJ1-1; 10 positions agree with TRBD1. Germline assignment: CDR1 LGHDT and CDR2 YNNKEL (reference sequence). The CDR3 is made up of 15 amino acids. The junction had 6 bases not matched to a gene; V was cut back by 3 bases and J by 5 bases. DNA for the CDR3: TGTGCCAGCAGCCAGCCCAGGGGACAGGGGACTGAAGCTTTCTTT. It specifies CASSQPRGQGTEAFF.

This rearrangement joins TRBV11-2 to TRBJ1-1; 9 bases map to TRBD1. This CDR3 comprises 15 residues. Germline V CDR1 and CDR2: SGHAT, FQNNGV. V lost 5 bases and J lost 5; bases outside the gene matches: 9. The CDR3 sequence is CASSVFTGGWTEAFF. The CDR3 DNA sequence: TGTGCCAGCAGCGTATTCACAGGGGGCTGGACTGAAGCTTTCTTT.

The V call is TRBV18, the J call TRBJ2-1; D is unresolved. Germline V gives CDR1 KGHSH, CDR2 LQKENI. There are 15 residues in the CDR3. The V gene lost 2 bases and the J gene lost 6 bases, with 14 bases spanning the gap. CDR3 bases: TGTGCCAGCTCACCAGGAGTTCCCCCGGGCAATGAGCAGTTCTTC. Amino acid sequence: CASSPGVPPGNEQFF. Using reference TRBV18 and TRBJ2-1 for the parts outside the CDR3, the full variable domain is NAGVMQNPRHLVRRRGQEARLRCSPMKGHSHVYWYRQLPEEGLKFMVYLQKENIIDESGMPKERFSAEFPKEGPSILRIQQVVRGDSAAYFCASSPGVPPGNEQFFGPGTRLTVL.

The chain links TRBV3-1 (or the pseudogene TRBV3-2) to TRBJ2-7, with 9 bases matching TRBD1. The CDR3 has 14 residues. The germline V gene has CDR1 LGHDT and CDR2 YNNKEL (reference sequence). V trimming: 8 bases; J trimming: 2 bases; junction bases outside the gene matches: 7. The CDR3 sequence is CASGQGRRAYEQYF. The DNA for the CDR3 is TGTGCCAGCGGACAGGGGCGGCGGGCCTACGAGCAGTACTTC.

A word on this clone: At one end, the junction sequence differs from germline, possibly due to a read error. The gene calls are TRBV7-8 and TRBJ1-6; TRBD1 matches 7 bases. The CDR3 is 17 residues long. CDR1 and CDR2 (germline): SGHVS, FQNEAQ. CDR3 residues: CASSPSGTGASDSTLHF. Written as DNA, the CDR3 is TGTGCCAGCAGCCCTAGTGGTACAGGGGCTAGTGATTCAACCCTCCACTTT.

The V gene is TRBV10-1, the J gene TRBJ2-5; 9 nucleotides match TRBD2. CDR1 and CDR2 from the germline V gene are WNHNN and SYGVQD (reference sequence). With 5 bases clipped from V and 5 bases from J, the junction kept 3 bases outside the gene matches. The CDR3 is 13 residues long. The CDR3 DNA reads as TGCGCCAGCAGTTCTAGCGGGGAGGAGACCCAGTACTTC. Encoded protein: CASSSSGEETQYF.

CDR3: CASRRTGVGAETQYF. As DNA, the CDR3 is TGTGCCAGCAGACGCACAGGGGTCGGAGCAGAGACCCAGTACTTC. This chain uses TRBV2 with TRBJ2-5, with 7 bases lining up with TRBD1. The ends lost 6 bases at V and 4 bases at J; junction bases unmatched: 11. Germline CDR1 and CDR2: SNHLY and FYNNEI. The CDR3 totals 15 residues.

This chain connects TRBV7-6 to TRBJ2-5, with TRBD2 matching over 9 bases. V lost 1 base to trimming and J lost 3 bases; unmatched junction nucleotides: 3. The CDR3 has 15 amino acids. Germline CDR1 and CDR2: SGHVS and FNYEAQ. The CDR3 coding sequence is TGTGCCAGCAGCTTAGTGGCTAGCGGGAAAGAGACCCAGTACTTC. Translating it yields CASSLVASGKETQYF.

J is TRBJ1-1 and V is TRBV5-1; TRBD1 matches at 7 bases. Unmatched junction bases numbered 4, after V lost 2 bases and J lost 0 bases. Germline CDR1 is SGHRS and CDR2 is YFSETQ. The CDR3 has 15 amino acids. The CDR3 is CASSFWDSMNTEAFF. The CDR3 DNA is TGCGCCAGCAGCTTTTGGGACAGCATGAACACTGAAGCTTTCTTT.

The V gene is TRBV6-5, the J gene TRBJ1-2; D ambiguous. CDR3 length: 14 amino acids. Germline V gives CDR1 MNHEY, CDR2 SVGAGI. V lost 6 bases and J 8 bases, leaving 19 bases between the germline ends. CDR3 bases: TGTGCCAGCAGCTCCCCGACCTCCAGCGGAGGCTACACCTTC. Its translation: CASSSPTSSGGYTF.

CDR3 nucleotide sequence: TGTGCCAGCAGCCCCGGGACAGGAAGCTACGAGCAGTACTTC. It codes for CASSPGTGSYEQYF. This chain uses TRBV7-9 with TRBJ2-7, with TRBD1 identical over 8 bases. The ends lost 5 bases at V and 3 bases at J; junction bases unmatched: 6. Germline CDR1 reads SEHNR; CDR2 reads FQNEAQ (reference sequence). CDR3 length: 14 amino acids.